Each of the 28 T cell receptor beta chains below was sequenced from the same sample in a study of T-cell memory formation after mild COVID-19. TCRdb called the 5' RACE reads again in MiXCR, with one record for every CDR3 protein. This sample yields 350,000 to 500,000 distinct CDR3 sequences, of which 20% to 25% are seen a single time; about an eighth belongs to the top ten. The sample comprised PBMCs or a T cell subset sorted from them (not recorded which). The receptors were gathered from an adult woman who had mild COVID-19 (a few samples of this study predate the infection). Cell type and time point are not known.

This clonotype was seen many times. The rearrangement joins TRBV27 to TRBJ2-2, with TRBD2 as a possible D gene (5 bases). The CDR3 consists of 14 residues. The V and J ends lost 8 bases and 4 bases respectively, with 14 bases between them. Germline CDR1 is MNHEY and CDR2 is SMNVEV (reference sequence). This chain's CDR3 is CASRGWAITGELFF. CDR3 bases: TGTGCCAGCCGGGGATGGGCGATCACCGGGGAGCTGTTTTTT.

This sequence joins TRBV5-1 and TRBJ2-3; D assignment may be TRBD1 or TRBD2 (6 bases each). With 0 bases removed from V and 5 bases from J, the gap between germline ends came to 13 bases. CDR3 size: 15 residues. Germline V gene sequence: CDR1 SGHRS, CDR2 YFSETQ. The CDR3 loop is CASSLGRGRGDTQYF. CDR3 DNA: TGCGCCAGCAGCTTGGGCCGGGGGCGCGGAGATACGCAGTATTTT. The entire variable domain, with the rest obtained from reference TRBV5-1 and TRBJ2-3, is as follows: KAGVTQTPRYLIKTRGQQVTLSCSPISGHRSVSWYQQTPGQGLQFLFEYFSETQRNKGNFPGRFSGRQFSNSRSEMNVSTLELGDSALYLCASSLGRGRGDTQYFGPGTRLTVL.

This rearrangement joins TRBV19 to TRBJ1-5, with D unclear. The germline gives CDR1 LNHDA, CDR2 SQIVND (reference sequence). The V end was cut by 8 bases, the J end by 0 bases, with 14 bases between. CDR3 length equals 15 residues. Here the CDR3 DNA reads TGTGCCAGTGCATGGGGTTCTCATAGCAATCAGCCCCAGCATTTT. This sequence encodes CASAWGSHSNQPQHF.

This clonotype has a handful of counts. V and J are TRBV5-1 and TRBJ2-5; no firm D call. The CDR3 totals 11 residues. The germline gives CDR1 SGHRS, CDR2 YFSETQ. V was trimmed by 6 bases and J by 9 bases, leaving 12 bases between them. In nucleotides, the CDR3 is TGCGCCAGCACCGAGCCCAGCCCCCAGTACTTC. It yields the protein CASTEPSPQYF.

The chain carries TRBV30 and TRBJ2-3; 11 nucleotides match TRBD2. The junction had 0 bases not matched to a gene; V was cut back by 0 bases and J by 4 bases. Germline assignment: CDR1 GTSNPN and CDR2 SVGIG (reference sequence). The CDR3 consists of 14 residues. Written as DNA, the CDR3 is TGTGCCTGGAGTGTTAGCGGGAGGGCAGATACGCAGTATTTT. This encodes CAWSVSGRADTQYF.

This clonotype was seen only a few times. The V gene is TRBV11-2, the J gene TRBJ2-7; possibly TRBD1 or TRBD2 for D (5 bases each). The germline CDR1 and CDR2 sequences are SGHAT and FQNNGV. V was clipped by 9 bases and J by 7 bases, with 22 bases between them. The CDR3 runs to 14 residues. CDR3 amino acids: CASNLGEFYGEQYF. As DNA, the CDR3 is TGTGCCAGTAATTTGGGGGAGTTCTACGGGGAGCAGTACTTC.

V and J are TRBV11-3 and TRBJ2-5; D call uncertain. V lost 2 bases to trimming and J lost 5 bases, with 6 bases between them. The germline V gene has CDR1 SGHNT and CDR2 YENEEA. The CDR3 length is 12 residues. The DNA for the CDR3 is TGTGCCAGCAGCTTAAATCGGGAGACCCAGTACTTC. Residues: CASSLNRETQYF.

This clonotype was detected many times. This chain uses TRBV5-4 with TRBJ2-3; D is perhaps TRBD1 or TRBD2 (5 bases each). The V end was cut by 1 base, the J end by 4 bases, with 13 bases between. The CDR3 has 15 amino acids. In germline, CDR1 is SGHNT, CDR2 YYREEE (reference sequence). CDR3 bases: TGTGCCAGCAGCTTGTCACCAGGGAGTCCAGATACGCAGTATTTT. It specifies CASSLSPGSPDTQYF.

The sample holds a few counts of this clonotype. The chain carries TRBV12-3 or TRBV12-4 and TRBJ2-3; 8 nucleotides match TRBD2. The ends lost 3 bases at V and 5 bases at J; junction bases unmatched: 7. CDR3 length: 15 residues. This CDR3 is CASSFRTGGQDTQYF. CDR3 DNA: TGTGCCAGCAGTTTTCGGACGGGGGGGCAAGATACGCAGTATTTT.

Ten or more counts support this clonotype. This sequence joins TRBV6-5 and TRBJ1-5; D unresolved. V lost 6 bases and J 2 bases, leaving 8 bases between the germline ends. The CDR3 has 13 residues. Germline V gene sequence: CDR1 MNHEY, CDR2 SVGAGI. The CDR3 sequence: CASSPAGNQPQHF. DNA for the CDR3: TGTGCCAGCAGCCCCGCCGGCAATCAGCCCCAGCATTTT.

The chain recombines TRBV20-1 with TRBJ1-1; D uncertain. This CDR3 is 11 amino acids long. Germline CDR1 DFQATT, CDR2 SNEGSKA (reference sequence). V was pared by 2 bases and J by 3 bases, with 4 bases between. CDR3 sequence (DNA): TGCAGTGCTAGATCCCACACTGAAGCTTTCTTT. Translation: CSARSHTEAFF.

V usage is TRBV2 and J usage is TRBJ2-7; D not resolved. Germline V CDR1 and CDR2: SNHLY, FYNNEI. The germline V and J ends were trimmed by 2 bases and 7 bases, with 6 bases remaining between them. The CDR3 contains 11 residues. The chain's CDR3 is CASSESTEQYF. The CDR3 bases are TGTGCCAGCAGTGAATCGACTGAGCAGTACTTC.

The chain carries TRBV29-1 and TRBJ2-1, with 9 bases identical to TRBD2. This CDR3 region has 15 residues. Germline V CDR1 and CDR2: SQVTM, ANQGSEA. The trim removed 2 bases at V and 1 base at J, leaving 3 bases unmatched. In DNA form, the CDR3 reads TGCAGCGTTGAAAGGACTAGCGAATCCTACAATGAGCAGTTCTTC. Translating it yields CSVERTSESYNEQFF.

This clonotype was observed a few times. The chain links TRBV4-2 to TRBJ2-7, with D possibly TRBD2 on 7 matching bases. V was trimmed by 4 bases and J by 4 bases, leaving 17 bases between them. The CDR3 consists of 15 residues. The V gene's germline CDR1 is LGHNA and CDR2 YNFKEQ. CDR3 DNA sequence: TGTGCCAGCAGCCTTCTAGCGGAGGGGGATTACGAGCAGTACTTC. This encodes CASSLLAEGDYEQYF.

The J gene is TRBJ2-1, the V gene TRBV5-1, with D perhaps given as TRBD1 or TRBD2 (5 bases each). CDR1 and CDR2 from the germline V gene are SGHRS and YFSETQ. This CDR3 has 15 amino acids. V gave up 2 bases and J gave up 6 bases, with 15 bases separating them. The CDR3 region is CASSFPSVGGNEQFF. The CDR3 DNA sequence: TGCGCCAGCAGCTTCCCGTCGGTTGGGGGCAATGAGCAGTTCTTC.

This clonotype was counted between two and nine times. The V and J genes are TRBV3-1 and TRBJ2-2; D is uncertain. From germline, CDR1 is LGHDT and CDR2 YNNKEL (reference sequence). V lost 4 bases, J lost 4 bases, and 10 bases lay in between. The CDR3 is 14 amino acids. The CDR3 nucleotides are TGTGCCAGCAGCCCCGCCGGAGTCACCGGGGAGCTGTTTTTT. This encodes CASSPAGVTGELFF.

In its sample, this clonotype was seen a few times. The chain is built from TRBV20-1 and TRBJ2-7, with D maybe TRBD1 (6 bases). With 1 base removed from V and 3 bases from J, the gap between germline ends came to 16 bases. There are 15 residues in the CDR3. CDR1 and CDR2 (germline): DFQATT, SNEGSKA (reference sequence). The CDR3 sequence: CSARVTRKQGYEQYF. CDR3 DNA: TGCAGTGCTAGAGTCACAAGGAAACAGGGCTACGAGCAGTACTTC.

The chain couples TRBV12-3 or TRBV12-4 to TRBJ1-2; the D gene is possibly TRBD1 (6 bases). The CDR3 loop spans 16 amino acids. Trimming pared 5 bases from V and 7 bases from J, leaving 23 bases between. The CDR3 sequence is CASSPRQVESTSGYTF. CDR3 in DNA: TGTGCCAGCAGTCCCCGACAGGTTGAATCAACGAGTGGCTACACCTTC.

This clonotype showed up just a few times. This sequence joins TRBV7-9 and TRBJ1-1; 7 positions match TRBD1. Losses at the gene ends were 11 bases for V and 9 bases for J; bases not matched to a gene: 12. Germline CDR1 reads SEHNR; CDR2 reads FQNEAQ (reference sequence). The CDR3 runs 12 residues. DNA of the CDR3: TGTGCCGGAGAGGGGGCTGCAAGAAAAGCTTTCTTT. This gives the protein CAGEGAARKAFF.

This clonotype was detected a few times. The V call is TRBV7-2, the J call TRBJ2-1; tentatively, D is TRBD2 (5 bases). The germline V gene has CDR1 SGHTA and CDR2 FQGNSA. This CDR3 spans 15 amino acids. Trimming removed 2 bases from V and 5 bases from J, with 13 bases in between. The CDR3: CASSLSSLMNNEQFF. In nucleotides, the CDR3 is TGTGCCAGCAGCTTATCTAGCCTGATGAACAATGAGCAGTTCTTC.

The chain couples TRBV25-1 to TRBJ2-7, with D uncertain. V gave up 1 base and J gave up 3 bases, with 7 bases separating them. CDR3 length equals 13 residues. Germline CDR1 reads MGHDK; CDR2 reads SYGVNS. CDR3 sequence reads: CASSEFWVYEQYF. The DNA for the CDR3 is TGTGCCAGCAGTGAATTTTGGGTCTACGAGCAGTACTTC.

This clonotype was found a few times. The chain joins TRBV5-1 to TRBJ2-1; 14 nucleotides line up with TRBD2. V was pared by 0 bases and J by 7 bases, with 3 bases of the junction left unmatched. CDR3 length: 16 amino acids. Germline V gene lookup returns CDR1 SGHRS and CDR2 YFSETQ. The CDR3 loop reads CASSLEGLAGVNEQFF. The CDR3 coding sequence is TGCGCCAGCAGCTTGGAGGGACTAGCGGGAGTGAATGAGCAGTTCTTC. Filled out from reference TRBV5-1 and TRBJ2-1, the complete variable domain reads KAGVTQTPRYLIKTRGQQVTLSCSPISGHRSVSWYQQTPGQGLQFLFEYFSETQRNKGNFPGRFSGRQFSNSRSEMNVSTLELGDSALYLCASSLEGLAGVNEQFFGPGTRLTVL.

The chain recombines TRBV6-2 or TRBV6-3 with TRBJ1-6; weak D call: TRBD1 (5 bases). V shed 6 bases and J shed 11 bases, with 17 bases lying between them. The CDR3 length is 14 residues. The germline V gene has CDR1 MNHEY and CDR2 SVGEGT. The CDR3 region is CASSFGPKGTPLHF. For the CDR3, the DNA is TGTGCCAGCAGCTTTGGACCGAAGGGGACACCCCTCCACTTT.

Only a few counts were recorded for this clonotype. The V gene is TRBV7-8, the J gene TRBJ2-4, with TRBD2 matching 9 bases. Trimming cost V 8 bases and J 4 bases; bases outside gene matches: 6. The CDR3 loop spans 14 amino acids. The V gene's germline CDR1 is SGHVS and CDR2 FQNEAQ. CDR3 nucleotide sequence: TGTGCCAGCTCAAATCTAGCGGGAAAAAACATTCAGTACTTC. Amino acids: CASSNLAGKNIQYF.

This clonotype was counted between two and nine times. This chain uses TRBV30 with TRBJ2-1; a weak D match, TRBD2 (6 bases). Per germline, CDR1 GTSNPN and CDR2 SVGIG (reference sequence). CDR3 length equals 12 residues. V was pared by 3 bases and J by 10 bases, with 13 bases between. The DNA of the CDR3 is TGTGCCTGGAGCGCAACCCGGGGGGAGCAGTTCTTC. The encoded protein is CAWSATRGEQFF.

The chain combines TRBV7-2 with TRBJ2-5; TRBD1 matches 7 bases. The CDR3 loop spans 15 amino acids. V dropped 6 bases and J dropped 2; count of bases not matched to a gene: 9. The germline CDR1 and CDR2 sequences are SGHTA and FQGNSA. CDR3 sequence reads: CASRTYRGGQETQYF. The CDR3 DNA follows: TGTGCCAGCAGAACATACAGGGGTGGTCAAGAGACCCAGTACTTC.

This clonotype has more than one count but fewer than ten. The chain employs TRBV7-2 and TRBJ2-5, with TRBD1 matching 8 bases. Germline values: CDR1 SGHTA, CDR2 FQGNSA. The CDR3 consists of 14 residues. Unmatched junction bases numbered 6, after V lost 4 bases and J lost 5 bases. CDR3 sequence reads: CASSSQGAVETQYF. Written as DNA, the CDR3 is TGTGCCAGCAGCTCTCAGGGGGCGGTGGAGACCCAGTACTTC.

There are a few counts of this clonotype. This chain uses TRBV4-3 with TRBJ2-7; tentatively, D is TRBD1 (6 bases). CDR1 and CDR2 (germline): LGHNA, YSLEER. The CDR3 consists of 16 residues. V lost 0 bases to trimming and J lost 6 bases, with 18 bases between them. The CDR3 loop reads CASSQDRAGDWGEQYF. The CDR3 DNA follows: TGCGCCAGCAGCCAAGATCGGGCAGGGGATTGGGGCGAGCAGTACTTC.